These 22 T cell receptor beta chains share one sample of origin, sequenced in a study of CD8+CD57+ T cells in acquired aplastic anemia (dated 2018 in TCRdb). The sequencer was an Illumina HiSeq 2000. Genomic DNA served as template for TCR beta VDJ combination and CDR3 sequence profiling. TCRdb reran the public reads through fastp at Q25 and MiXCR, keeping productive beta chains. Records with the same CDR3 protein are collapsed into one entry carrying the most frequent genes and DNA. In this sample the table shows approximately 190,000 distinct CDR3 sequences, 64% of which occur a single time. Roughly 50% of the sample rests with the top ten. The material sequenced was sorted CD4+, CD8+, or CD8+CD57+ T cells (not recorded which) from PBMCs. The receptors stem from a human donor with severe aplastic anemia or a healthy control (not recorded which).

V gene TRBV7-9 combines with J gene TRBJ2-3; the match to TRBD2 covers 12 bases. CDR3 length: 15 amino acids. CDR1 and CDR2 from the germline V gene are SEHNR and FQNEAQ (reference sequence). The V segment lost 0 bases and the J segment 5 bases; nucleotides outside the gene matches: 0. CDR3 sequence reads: CASSLAGLAGDTQYF. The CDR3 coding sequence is TGTGCCAGCAGCTTAGCGGGACTAGCGGGAGATACGCAGTATTTT.

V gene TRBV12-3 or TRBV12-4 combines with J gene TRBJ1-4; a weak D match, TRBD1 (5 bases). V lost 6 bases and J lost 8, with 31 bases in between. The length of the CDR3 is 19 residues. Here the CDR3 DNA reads TGTGCCAGCAGGCCCGTTTGCGGAGAAGAACACCGGGGGAACGAAAAACTGTTTTTT. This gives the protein CASRPVCGEEHRGNEKLFF.

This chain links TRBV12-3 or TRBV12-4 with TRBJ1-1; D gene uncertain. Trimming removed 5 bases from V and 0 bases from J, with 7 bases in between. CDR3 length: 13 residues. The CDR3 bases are TGTGCCAGCAGTCCGAGGATGAACACTGAAGCTTTCTTT. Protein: CASSPRMNTEAFF.

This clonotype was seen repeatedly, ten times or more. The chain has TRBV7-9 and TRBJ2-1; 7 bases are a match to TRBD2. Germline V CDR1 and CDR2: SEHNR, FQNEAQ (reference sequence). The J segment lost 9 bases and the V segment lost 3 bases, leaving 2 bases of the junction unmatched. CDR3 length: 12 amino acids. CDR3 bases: TGTGCCAGCAGCTTTGGGGGGGGTGAGCAGTTCTTC. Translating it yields CASSFGGGEQFF.

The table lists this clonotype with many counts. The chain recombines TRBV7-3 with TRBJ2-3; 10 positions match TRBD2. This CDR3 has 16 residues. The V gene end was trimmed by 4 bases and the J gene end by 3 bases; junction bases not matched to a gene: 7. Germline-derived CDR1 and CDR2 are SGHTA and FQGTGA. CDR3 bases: TGTGCCAGCAGCTCTACCGGGACTAGCGTGACAGATACGCAGTATTTT. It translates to CASSSTGTSVTDTQYF.

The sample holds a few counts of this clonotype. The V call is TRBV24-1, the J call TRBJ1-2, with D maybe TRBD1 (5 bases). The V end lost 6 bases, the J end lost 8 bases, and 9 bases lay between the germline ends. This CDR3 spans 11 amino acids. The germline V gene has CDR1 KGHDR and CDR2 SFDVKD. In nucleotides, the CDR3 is TGTGCCACCAGTTTTGGGGGGGGCTACACCTTC. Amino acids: CATSFGGGYTF.

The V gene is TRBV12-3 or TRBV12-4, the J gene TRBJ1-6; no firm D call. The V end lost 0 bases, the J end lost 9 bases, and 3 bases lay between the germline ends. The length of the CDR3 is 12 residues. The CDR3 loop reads CASSLALSPLHF. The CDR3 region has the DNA TGTGCCAGCAGTTTAGCACTTTCACCCCTCCACTTT.

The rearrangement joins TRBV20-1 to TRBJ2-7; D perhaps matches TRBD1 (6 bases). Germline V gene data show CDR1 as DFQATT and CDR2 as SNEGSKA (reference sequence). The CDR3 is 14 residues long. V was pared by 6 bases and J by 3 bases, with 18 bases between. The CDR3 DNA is TGCAGTGCAGAGAGATCCGGGACACTCTACGAGCAGTACTTC. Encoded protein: CSAERSGTLYEQYF.

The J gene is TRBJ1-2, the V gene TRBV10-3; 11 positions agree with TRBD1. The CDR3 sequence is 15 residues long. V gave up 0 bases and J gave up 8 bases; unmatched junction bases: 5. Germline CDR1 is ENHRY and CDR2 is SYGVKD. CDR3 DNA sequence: TGTGCCATCAGTGAGTCGAGGACAGGGGGCTGGGGCTACACCTTC. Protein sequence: CAISESRTGGWGYTF.

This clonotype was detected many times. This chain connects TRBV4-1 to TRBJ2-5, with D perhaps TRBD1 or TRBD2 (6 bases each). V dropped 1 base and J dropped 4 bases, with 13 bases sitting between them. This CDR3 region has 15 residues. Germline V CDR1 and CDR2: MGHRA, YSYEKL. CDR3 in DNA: TGCGCCAGCAGCCAAGGGAGGGGGGAAGGAGAGACCCAGTACTTC. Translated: CASSQGRGEGETQYF.

In DNA form, the CDR3 reads TGTGCCAGCAGCCCGGGACAGGGGGTCTATGGCTACACCTTC. Its protein is CASSPGQGVYGYTF. The chain has TRBV9 and TRBJ1-2; 11 bases line up with TRBD1. The germline gives CDR1 SGDLS, CDR2 YYNGEE. CDR3 length: 14 amino acids. V trimming: 4 bases; J trimming: 4 bases; junction bases outside the gene matches: 3.

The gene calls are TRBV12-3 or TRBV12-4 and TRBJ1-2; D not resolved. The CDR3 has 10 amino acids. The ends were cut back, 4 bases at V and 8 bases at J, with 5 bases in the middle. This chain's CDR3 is CASSSQGYTF. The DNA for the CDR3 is TGTGCCAGCAGTTCACAGGGCTACACCTTC.

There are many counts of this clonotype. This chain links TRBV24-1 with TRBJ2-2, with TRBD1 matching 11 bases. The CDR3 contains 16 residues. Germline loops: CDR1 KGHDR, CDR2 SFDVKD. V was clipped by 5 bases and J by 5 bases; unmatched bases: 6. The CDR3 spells CATSGTGTGGTGELFF. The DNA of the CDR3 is TGTGCCACCAGTGGGACCGGGACAGGGGGAACCGGGGAGCTGTTTTTT.

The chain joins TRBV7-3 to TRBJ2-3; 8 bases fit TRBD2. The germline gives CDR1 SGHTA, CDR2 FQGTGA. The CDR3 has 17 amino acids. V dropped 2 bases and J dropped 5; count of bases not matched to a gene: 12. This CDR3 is CASSLSAGGLGRDTQYF. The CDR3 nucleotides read TGTGCCAGCAGCTTATCGGCGGGGGGACTAGGAAGAGATACGCAGTATTTT.

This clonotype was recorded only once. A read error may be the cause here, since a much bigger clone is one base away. The CDR3 loop is CAANGGGNEQYF. CDR3 bases: TGTGCCGCAAACGGGGGGGGCAACGAGCAGTACTTC. The V and J genes are TRBV2 and TRBJ2-7; 8 positions agree with TRBD2. After removal of 11 bases from V and 5 bases from J, the junction contained 8 bases not matched to a gene. In germline, CDR1 is SNHLY, CDR2 FYNNEI. The CDR3 consists of 12 residues.

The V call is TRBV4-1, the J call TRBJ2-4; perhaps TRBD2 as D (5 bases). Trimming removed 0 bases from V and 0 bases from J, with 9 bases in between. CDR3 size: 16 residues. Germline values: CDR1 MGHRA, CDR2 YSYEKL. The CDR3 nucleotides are TGCGCCAGCAGCCAAGATTCAGGACTAGCCAAAAACATTCAGTACTTC. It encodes CASSQDSGLAKNIQYF.

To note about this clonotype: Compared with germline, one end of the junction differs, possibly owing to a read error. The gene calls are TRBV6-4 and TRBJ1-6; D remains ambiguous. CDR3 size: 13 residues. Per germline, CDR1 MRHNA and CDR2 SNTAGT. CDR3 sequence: CASSVSGTSPLRF. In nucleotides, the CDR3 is TGTGCCAGCAGTGTGTCAGGAACTTCACCCCTCCGCTTT.

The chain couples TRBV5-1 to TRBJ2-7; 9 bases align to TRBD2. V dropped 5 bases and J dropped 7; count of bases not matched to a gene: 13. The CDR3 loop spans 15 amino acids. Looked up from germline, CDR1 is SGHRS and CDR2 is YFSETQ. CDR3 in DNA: TGCGCCAGCAGACTCAAGGTAGCGGGGGTGAATGAGCAGTACTTC. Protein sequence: CASRLKVAGVNEQYF.

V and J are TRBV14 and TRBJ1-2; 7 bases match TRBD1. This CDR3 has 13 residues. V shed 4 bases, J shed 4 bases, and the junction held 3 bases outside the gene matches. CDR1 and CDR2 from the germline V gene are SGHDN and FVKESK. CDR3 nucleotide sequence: TGTGCCAGCAGCCCGGACAGGCCCTATGGCTACACCTTC. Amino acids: CASSPDRPYGYTF.

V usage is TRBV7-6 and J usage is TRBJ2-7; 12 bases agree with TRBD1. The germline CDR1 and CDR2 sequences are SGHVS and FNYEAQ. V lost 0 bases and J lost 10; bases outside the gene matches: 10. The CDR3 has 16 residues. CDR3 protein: CASSLATGTGGSDQYF. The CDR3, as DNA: TGTGCCAGCAGCTTAGCGACCGGGACAGGGGGCTCCGATCAGTACTTC.

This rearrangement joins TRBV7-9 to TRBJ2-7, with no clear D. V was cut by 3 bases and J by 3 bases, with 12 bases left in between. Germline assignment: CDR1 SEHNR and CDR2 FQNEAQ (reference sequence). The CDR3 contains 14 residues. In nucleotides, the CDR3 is TGTGCCAGCAGCTTGGGGAACTCCCTCTACGAGCAGTACTTC. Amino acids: CASSLGNSLYEQYF.

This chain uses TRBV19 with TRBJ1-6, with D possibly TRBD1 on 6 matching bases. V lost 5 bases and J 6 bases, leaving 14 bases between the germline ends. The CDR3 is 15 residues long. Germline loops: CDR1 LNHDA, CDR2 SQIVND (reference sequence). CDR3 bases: TGTGCCAGTAGTGCCATGGGGGCCCTTAATTCACCCCTCCACTTT. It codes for CASSAMGALNSPLHF.